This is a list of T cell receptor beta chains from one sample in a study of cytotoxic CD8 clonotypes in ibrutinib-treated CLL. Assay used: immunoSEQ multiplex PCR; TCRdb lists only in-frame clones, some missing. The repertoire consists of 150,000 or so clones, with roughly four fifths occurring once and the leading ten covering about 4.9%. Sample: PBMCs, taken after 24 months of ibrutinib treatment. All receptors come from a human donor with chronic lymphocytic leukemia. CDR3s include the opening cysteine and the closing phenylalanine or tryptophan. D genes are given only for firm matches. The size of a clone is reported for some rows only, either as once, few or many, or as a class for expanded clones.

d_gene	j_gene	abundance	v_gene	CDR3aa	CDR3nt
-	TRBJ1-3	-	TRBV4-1	CASSLSGTNSGNTIYF	TGCGCCAGCAGCCTTTCCGGGACTAATTCTGGAAACACCATATATTTT
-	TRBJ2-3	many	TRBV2	CASRGRVVADTQYF	TGTGCCAGCAGGGGCCGGGTAGTCGCAGATACGCAGTATTTT
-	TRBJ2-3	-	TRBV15	CASRGTSTDTQYF	TGTGCCTCGCGCGGGACTAGCACAGATACGCAGTATTTT
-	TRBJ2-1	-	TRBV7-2	CASSAWTVDEQFF	TGTGCCAGCAGCGCCTGGACAGTGGACGAGCAGTTCTTC
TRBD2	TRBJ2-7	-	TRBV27	CASRLAAASYEQYF	TGTGCCAGCAGGCTAGCGGCCGCCTCCTACGAGCAGTACTTC
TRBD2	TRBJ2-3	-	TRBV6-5	CASSYSLAGGPRAQYF	TGTGCCAGCAGTTACTCACTAGCGGGAGGGCCGAGGGCGCAGTATTTT
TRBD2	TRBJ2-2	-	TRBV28	CASSWTSGLRELFF	TGTGCCAGCAGCTGGACTAGCGGGTTGAGGGAGCTGTTTTTT
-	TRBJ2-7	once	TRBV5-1	CASSLAYSYEQYF	TGCGCCAGCAGCTTGGCCTATAGCTACGAGCAGTACTTC
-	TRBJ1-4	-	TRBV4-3	CASSQGAGQTNEKLFF	TGCGCCAGCAGCCAAGGAGCCGGACAAACTAATGAAAAACTGTTTTTT
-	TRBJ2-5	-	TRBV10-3	CAITGTPWETQYF	TGTGCCATCACCGGGACTCCTTGGGAGACCCAGTACTTC
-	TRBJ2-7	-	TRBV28	CASSVIYEQYF	TGTGCCAGCAGCGTGATCTACGAGCAGTACTTC
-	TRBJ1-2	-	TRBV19	CASSWRTGGYTF	TGTGCCAGTAGTTGGCGGACCGGGGGCTACACCTTC
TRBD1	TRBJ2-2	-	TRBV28	CASRVRGITGELFF	TGTGCCAGCAGAGTCAGGGGGATCACCGGGGAGCTGTTTTTT
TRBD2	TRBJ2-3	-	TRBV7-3	CASSSGTSISTDTQYF	TGTGCCAGCAGCAGCGGGACTTCTATCAGCACAGATACGCAGTATTTT
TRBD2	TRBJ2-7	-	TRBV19	CATRTSEFNEQYF	TGTGCCACCCGGACTAGCGAGTTCAACGAGCAGTACTTC
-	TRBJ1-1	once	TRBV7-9	CASSLLLAEAFF	TGTGCCAGCAGTTTACTGTTGGCAGAAGCTTTCTTT
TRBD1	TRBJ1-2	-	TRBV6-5	CASSGRRDRGAGYTF	TGTGCCAGCAGTGGGAGAAGGGACAGGGGTGCTGGCTACACCTTC
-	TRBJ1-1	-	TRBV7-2	CASSLDQVEAFF	TGTGCCAGCAGCTTAGATCAGGTTGAAGCTTTCTTT
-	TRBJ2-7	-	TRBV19	CASSIAADYEQYF	TGTGCCAGTAGTATAGCAGCCGACTACGAGCAGTACTTC
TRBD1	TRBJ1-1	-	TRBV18	CASSPGTGFLNTEAFF	TGTGCCAGCTCACCCGGGACAGGGTTCCTGAACACTGAAGCTTTCTTT
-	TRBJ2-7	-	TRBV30	CAWSVGGPYEQYF	TGTGCCTGGAGTGTTGGGGGGCCCTACGAGCAGTACTTC
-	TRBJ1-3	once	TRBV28	CASSLDVEDPIYF	TGTGCCAGCAGTTTAGATGTCGAGGACCCCATATATTTT
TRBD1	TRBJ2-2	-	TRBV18	CASSSRTGNAGELFF	TGTGCCAGCTCCTCTCGGACAGGGAACGCCGGGGAGCTGTTTTTT
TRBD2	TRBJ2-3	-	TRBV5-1	CASSSSLAGGPDTQYF	TGCGCCAGCAGCTCGTCTTTAGCGGGAGGGCCAGATACGCAGTATTTT
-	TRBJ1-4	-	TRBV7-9	CASSWRTTATNEKLFF	TGTGCCAGCAGCTGGCGGACTACCGCAACTAATGAAAAACTGTTTTTT
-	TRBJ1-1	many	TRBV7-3	CASTLGGSGAEAFF	TGTGCCAGCACCCTTGGGGGCTCCGGCGCTGAAGCTTTCTTT
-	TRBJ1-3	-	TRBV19	CASITGAGNTIYF	TGTGCCAGTATCACCGGTGCCGGAAACACCATATATTTT
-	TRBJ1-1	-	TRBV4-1	CASSRPGEGLVAFF	TGCGCCAGCAGCCGCCCCGGGGAGGGGCTGGTAGCTTTCTTT
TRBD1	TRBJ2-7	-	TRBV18	CASSHPGQGTYEQYF	TGTGCCAGCTCACACCCGGGACAGGGTACCTACGAGCAGTACTTC
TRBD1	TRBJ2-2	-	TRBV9	CASSSWTGHTGELFF	TGTGCCAGCAGCTCATGGACAGGGCACACCGGGGAGCTGTTTTTT
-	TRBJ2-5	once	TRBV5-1	CASSLGPLETQYF	TGCGCCAGCAGCTTGGGGCCTTTAGAGACCCAGTACTTC
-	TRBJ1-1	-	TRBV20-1	CSVSGSEAFF	TGCAGTGTATCAGGGTCTGAAGCTTTCTTT
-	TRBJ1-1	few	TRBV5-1	CASSGTQNTEAFF	TGCGCCAGCTCCGGGACACAAAACACTGAAGCTTTCTTT
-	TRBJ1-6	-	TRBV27	CASSPSPGHRGRSPLHF	TGTGCCAGCAGCCCCAGTCCGGGACACCGTGGGAGGTCACCCCTCCACTTT
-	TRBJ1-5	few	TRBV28	CASSPRINQPQHF	TGTGCCAGCAGCCCCCGTATCAATCAGCCCCAGCATTTT
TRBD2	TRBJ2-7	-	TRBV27	CASSLGGLAGNEQYF	TGTGCCAGCAGTTTGGGAGGACTAGCGGGAAACGAGCAGTACTTC
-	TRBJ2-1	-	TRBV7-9	CASSSLKTAAYNEQFF	TGTGCCAGCAGCTCCCTAAAGACGGCGGCCTACAATGAGCAGTTCTTC
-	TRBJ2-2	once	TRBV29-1	CSAKGKKNTGELFF	TGCAGCGCGAAGGGAAAGAAGAACACCGGGGAGCTGTTTTTT
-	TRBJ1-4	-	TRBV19	CASSIWGEKLFF	TGTGCCAGTAGTATCTGGGGCGAAAAACTGTTTTTT
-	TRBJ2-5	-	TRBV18	CASSPQARETQYF	TGTGCCAGCTCACCTCAGGCCCGGGAGACCCAGTACTTC
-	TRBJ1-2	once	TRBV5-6	CASSQQGLYGYTF	TGTGCCAGCAGCCAGCAGGGGCTCTATGGCTACACCTTC
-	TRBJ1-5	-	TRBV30	CAWNLGAGNQPQHF	TGTGCCTGGAACCTGGGGGCTGGCAATCAGCCCCAGCATTTT
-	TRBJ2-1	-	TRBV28	CASSPLGGSTYNEQFF	TGTGCCAGCAGTCCCCTGGGCGGTTCGACTTACAATGAGCAGTTCTTC
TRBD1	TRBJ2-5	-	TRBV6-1	CASRKGQGARETQYF	TGTGCCAGCAGAAAAGGACAGGGGGCTCGGGAGACCCAGTACTTC
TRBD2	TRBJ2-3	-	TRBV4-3	CASSRGPSGGHDTDTQYF	TGCGCCAGCAGCAGAGGCCCTAGCGGGGGGCACGACACAGATACGCAGTATTTT
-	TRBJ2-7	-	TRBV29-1	CSVGAYSYEQYF	TGCAGCGTTGGGGCATACTCCTACGAGCAGTACTTC
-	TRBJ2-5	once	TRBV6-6	CASSRGLGETQYF	TGTGCCAGCAGTAGGGGTCTCGGGGAGACCCAGTACTTC
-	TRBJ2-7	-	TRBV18	CASSPGDKPFYEQYF	TGTGCCAGCTCACCTGGGGACAAGCCTTTTTACGAGCAGTACTTC
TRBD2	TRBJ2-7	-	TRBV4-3	CASSQAGGRGYEQYF	TGCGCCAGCAGCCAAGCAGGCGGGAGGGGCTACGAGCAGTACTTC
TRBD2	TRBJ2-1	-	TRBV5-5	CASSFSGPRNEQFF	TGTGCCAGCAGCTTTAGCGGGCCTCGGAATGAGCAGTTCTTC
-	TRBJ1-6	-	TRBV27	CASSLRTASSYNSPLHF	TGTGCCAGCAGTTTACGCACAGCGAGCTCCTATAATTCACCCCTCCACTTT